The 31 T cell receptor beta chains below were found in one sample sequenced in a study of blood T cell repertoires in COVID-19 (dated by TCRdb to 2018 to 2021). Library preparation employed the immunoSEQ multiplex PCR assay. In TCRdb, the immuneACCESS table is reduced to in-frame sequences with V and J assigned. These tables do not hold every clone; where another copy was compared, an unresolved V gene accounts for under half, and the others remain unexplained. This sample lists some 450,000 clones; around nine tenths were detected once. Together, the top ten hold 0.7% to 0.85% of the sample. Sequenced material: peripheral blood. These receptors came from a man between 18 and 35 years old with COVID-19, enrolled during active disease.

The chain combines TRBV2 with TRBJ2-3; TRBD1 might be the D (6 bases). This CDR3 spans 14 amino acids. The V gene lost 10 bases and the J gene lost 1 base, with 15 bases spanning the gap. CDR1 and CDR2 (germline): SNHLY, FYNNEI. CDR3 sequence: CANRGGRGTDTQYF. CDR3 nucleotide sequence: TGTGCCAACAGAGGGGGACGGGGCACAGATACGCAGTATTTT.

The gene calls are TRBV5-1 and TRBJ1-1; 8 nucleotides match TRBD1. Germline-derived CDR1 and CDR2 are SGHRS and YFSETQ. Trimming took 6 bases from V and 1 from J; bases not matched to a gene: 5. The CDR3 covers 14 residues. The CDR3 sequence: CASNQGAENTEAFF. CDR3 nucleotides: TGCGCCAGCAACCAGGGGGCTGAGAACACTGAAGCTTTCTTT.

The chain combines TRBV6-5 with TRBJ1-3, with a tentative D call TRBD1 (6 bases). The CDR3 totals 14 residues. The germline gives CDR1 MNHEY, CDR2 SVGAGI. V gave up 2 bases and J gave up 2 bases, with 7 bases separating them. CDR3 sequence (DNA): TGTGCCAGCAGTTACGCAGGGGCTGGAAACACCATATATTTT. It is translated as CASSYAGAGNTIYF.

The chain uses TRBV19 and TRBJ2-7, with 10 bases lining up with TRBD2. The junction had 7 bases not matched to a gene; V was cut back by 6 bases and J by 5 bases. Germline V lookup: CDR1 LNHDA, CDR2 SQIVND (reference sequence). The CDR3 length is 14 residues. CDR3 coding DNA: TGTGCCAGTAGGCATACTAGCGGGATTAACGAGCAGTACTTC. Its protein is CASRHTSGINEQYF. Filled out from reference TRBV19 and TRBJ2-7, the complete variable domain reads DGGITQSPKYLFRKEGQNVTLSCEQNLNHDAMYWYRQDPGQGLRLIYYSQIVNDFQKGDIAEGYSVSREKKESFPLTVTSAQKNPTAFYLCASRHTSGINEQYFGPGTRLTVT.

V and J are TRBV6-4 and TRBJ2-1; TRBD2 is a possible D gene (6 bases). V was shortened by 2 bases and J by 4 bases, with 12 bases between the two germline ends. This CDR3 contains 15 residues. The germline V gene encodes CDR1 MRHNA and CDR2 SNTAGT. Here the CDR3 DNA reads TGTGCCAGCAGTGACGGGGTAGCGGCTTACAATGAGCAGTTCTTC. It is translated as CASSDGVAAYNEQFF.

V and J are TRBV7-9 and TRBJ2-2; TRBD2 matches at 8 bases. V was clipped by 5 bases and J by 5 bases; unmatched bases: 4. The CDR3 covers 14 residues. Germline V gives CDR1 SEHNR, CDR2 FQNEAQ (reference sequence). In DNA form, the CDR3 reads TGTGCCAGCAGCGCCCGGGGGGGAACCGGGGAGCTGTTTTTT. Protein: CASSARGGTGELFF.

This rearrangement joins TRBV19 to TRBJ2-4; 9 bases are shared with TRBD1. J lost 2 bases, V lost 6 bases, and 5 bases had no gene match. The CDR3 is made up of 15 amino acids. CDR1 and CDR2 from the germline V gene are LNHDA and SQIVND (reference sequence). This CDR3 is CASSGTGRTKNIQYF. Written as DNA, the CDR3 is TGTGCCAGTAGCGGGACAGGGAGGACCAAAAACATTCAGTACTTC.

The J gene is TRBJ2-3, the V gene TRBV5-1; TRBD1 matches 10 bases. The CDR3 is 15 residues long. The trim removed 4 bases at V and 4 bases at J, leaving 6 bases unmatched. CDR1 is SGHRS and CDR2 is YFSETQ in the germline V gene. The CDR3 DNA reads TGCGCCAGCAGCAAGGGACAGGGGATACCAGATACGCAGTATTTT. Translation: CASSKGQGIPDTQYF. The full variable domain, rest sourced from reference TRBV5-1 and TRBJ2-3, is KAGVTQTPRYLIKTRGQQVTLSCSPISGHRSVSWYQQTPGQGLQFLFEYFSETQRNKGNFPGRFSGRQFSNSRSEMNVSTLELGDSALYLCASSKGQGIPDTQYFGPGTRLTVL.

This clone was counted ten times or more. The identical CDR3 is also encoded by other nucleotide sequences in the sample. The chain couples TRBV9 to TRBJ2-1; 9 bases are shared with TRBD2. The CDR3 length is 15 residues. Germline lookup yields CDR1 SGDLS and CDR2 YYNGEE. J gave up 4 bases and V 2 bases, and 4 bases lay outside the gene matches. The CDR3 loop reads CASSVRLADYNEQFF. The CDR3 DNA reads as TGTGCCAGCAGCGTTAGACTAGCGGATTACAATGAGCAGTTCTTC. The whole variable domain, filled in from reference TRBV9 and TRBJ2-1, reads DSGVTQTPKHLITATGQRVTLRCSPRSGDLSVYWYQQSLDQGLQFLIQYYNGEERAKGNILERFSAQQFPDLHSELNLSSLELGDSALYFCASSVRLADYNEQFFGPGTRLTVL.

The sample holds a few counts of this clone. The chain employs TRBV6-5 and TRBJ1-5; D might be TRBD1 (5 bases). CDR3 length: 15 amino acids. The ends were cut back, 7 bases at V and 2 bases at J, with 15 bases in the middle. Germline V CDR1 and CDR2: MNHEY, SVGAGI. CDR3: CASTPGRGRNQPQHF. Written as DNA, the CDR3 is TGTGCCAGCACCCCAGGGAGGGGACGCAATCAGCCCCAGCATTTT.

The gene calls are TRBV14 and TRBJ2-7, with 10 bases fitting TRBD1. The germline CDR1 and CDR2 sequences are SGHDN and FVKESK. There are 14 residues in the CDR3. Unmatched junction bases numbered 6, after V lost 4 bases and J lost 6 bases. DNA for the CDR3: TGTGCCAGCAGCCTGACAGGGGGCGGGATCGAGCAGTACTTC. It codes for CASSLTGGGIEQYF. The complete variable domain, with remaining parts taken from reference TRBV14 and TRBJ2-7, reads EAGVTQFPSHSVIEKGQTVTLRCDPISGHDNLYWYRRVMGKEIKFLLHFVKESKQDESGMPNNRFLAERTGGTYSTLKVQPAELEDSGVYFCASSLTGGGIEQYFGPGTRLTVT.

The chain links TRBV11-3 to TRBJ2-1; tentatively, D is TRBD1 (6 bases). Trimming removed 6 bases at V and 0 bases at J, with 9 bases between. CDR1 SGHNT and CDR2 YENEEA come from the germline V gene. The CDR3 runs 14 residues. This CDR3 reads CASSQQGSYNEQFF. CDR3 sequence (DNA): TGTGCCAGCAGTCAACAGGGCTCCTACAATGAGCAGTTCTTC.

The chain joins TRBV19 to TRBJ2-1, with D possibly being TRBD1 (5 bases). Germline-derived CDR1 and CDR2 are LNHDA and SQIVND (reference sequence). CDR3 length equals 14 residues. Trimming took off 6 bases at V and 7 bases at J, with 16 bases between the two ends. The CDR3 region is CASSGRAVRNEQFF. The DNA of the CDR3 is TGTGCCAGTAGCGGCAGGGCCGTTAGAAATGAGCAGTTCTTC. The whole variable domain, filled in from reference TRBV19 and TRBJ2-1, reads DGGITQSPKYLFRKEGQNVTLSCEQNLNHDAMYWYRQDPGQGLRLIYYSQIVNDFQKGDIAEGYSVSREKKESFPLTVTSAQKNPTAFYLCASSGRAVRNEQFFGPGTRLTVL.

CDR3 DNA: TGTGCCAGCCGTTCCCAAGACTTCGACAATGAGCAGTTCTTC. As protein: CASRSQDFDNEQFF. V is TRBV7-6 and J is TRBJ2-1; D uncertain. The CDR3 has 14 residues. CDR1 is SGHVS, CDR2 FNYEAQ, per germline. The V and J ends lost 8 bases and 5 bases respectively, with 16 bases between them.

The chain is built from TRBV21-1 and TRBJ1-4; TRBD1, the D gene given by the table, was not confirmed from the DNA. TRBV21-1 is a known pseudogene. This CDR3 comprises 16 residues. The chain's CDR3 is CASWAVWWTGNEKLFF. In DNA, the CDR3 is TGTGCCAGCTGGGCGGTGTGGTGGACAGGTAATGAAAAACTGTTTTTT.

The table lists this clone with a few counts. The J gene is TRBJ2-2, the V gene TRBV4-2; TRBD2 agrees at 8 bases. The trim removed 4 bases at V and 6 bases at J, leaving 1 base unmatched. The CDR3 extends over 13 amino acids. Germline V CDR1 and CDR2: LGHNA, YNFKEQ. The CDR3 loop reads CASSLAGSGELFF. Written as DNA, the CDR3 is TGTGCCAGCAGCCTAGCGGGGTCCGGGGAGCTGTTTTTT.

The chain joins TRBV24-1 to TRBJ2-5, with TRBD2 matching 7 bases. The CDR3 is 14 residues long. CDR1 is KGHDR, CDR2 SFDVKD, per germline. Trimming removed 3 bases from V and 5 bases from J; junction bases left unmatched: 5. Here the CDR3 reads CATSDTTSSETQYF. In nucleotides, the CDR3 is TGTGCCACCAGTGATACGACTAGCTCGGAGACCCAGTACTTC.

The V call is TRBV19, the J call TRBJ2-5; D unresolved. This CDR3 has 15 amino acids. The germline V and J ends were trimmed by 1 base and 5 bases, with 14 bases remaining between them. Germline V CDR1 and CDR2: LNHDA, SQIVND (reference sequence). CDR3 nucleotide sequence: TGTGCCAGTAGTATAGGCGTCCCCATTGTCGAGACCCAGTACTTC. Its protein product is CASSIGVPIVETQYF.

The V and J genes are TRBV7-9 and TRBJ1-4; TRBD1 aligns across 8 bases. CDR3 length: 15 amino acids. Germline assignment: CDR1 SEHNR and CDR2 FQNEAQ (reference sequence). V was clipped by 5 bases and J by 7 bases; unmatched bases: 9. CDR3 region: CASSEGQGVSEKLFF. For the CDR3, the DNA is TGTGCCAGCAGCGAAGGACAGGGAGTGAGTGAAAAACTGTTTTTT.

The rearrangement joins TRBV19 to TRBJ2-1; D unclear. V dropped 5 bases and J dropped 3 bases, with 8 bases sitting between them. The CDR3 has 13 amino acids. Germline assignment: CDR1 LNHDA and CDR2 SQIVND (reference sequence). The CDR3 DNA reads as TGTGCCAGTAGTTTCGAGTTCTACAATGAGCAGTTCTTC. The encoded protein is CASSFEFYNEQFF.

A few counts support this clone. The CDR3 reads CASSTSGRATGELFF. CDR3 in DNA: TGCGCCAGCAGCACCAGCGGGAGGGCAACCGGGGAGCTGTTTTTT. V is TRBV10-2 and J is TRBJ2-2, with 10 bases fitting TRBD2. With 6 bases clipped from V and 5 bases from J, the junction kept 6 bases outside the gene matches. The CDR3 runs to 15 residues. Germline CDR1 and CDR2: WSHSY and SAAADI.

CDR3 sequence: CASSSTGGQPQHF. CDR3 bases: TGTGCCAGCAGCTCGACAGGGGGACAGCCCCAGCATTTT. V is TRBV7-9 and J is TRBJ1-5; 9 bases line up with TRBD1. Germline V gene sequence: CDR1 SEHNR, CDR2 FQNEAQ (reference sequence). V gave up 4 bases and J gave up 7 bases; unmatched junction bases: 2. CDR3 size: 13 residues.

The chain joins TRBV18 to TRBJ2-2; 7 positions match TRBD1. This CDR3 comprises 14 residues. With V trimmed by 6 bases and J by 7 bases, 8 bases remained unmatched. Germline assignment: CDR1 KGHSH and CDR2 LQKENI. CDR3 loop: CASSPTGASGELFF. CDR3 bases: TGTGCCAGCTCGCCTACAGGGGCGAGCGGGGAGCTGTTTTTT. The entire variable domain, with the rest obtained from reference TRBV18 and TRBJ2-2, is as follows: NAGVMQNPRHLVRRRGQEARLRCSPMKGHSHVYWYRQLPEEGLKFMVYLQKENIIDESGMPKERFSAEFPKEGPSILRIQQVVRGDSAAYFCASSPTGASGELFFGEGSRLTVL.

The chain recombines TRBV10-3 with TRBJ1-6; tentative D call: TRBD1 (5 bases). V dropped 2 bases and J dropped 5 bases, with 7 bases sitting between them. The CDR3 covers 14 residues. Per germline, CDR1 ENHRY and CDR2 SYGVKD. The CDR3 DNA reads TGTGCCATCAGTGAGGGGGGGGATAATTCACCCCTCCACTTT. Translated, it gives CAISEGGDNSPLHF.

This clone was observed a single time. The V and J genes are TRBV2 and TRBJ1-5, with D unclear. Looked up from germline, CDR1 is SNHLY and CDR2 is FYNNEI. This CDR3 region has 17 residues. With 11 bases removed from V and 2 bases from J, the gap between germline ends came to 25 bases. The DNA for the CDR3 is TGTGCCTCACGAGGGTGGGATCGACGGTTTGGCAATCAGCCCCAGCATTTT. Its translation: CASRGWDRRFGNQPQHF. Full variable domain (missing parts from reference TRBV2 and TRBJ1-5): EPEVTQTPSHQVTQMGQEVILRCVPISNHLYFYWYRQILGQKVEFLVSFYNNEISEKSEIFDDQFSVERPDGSNFTLKIRSTKLEDSAMYFCASRGWDRRFGNQPQHFGDGTRLSIL.

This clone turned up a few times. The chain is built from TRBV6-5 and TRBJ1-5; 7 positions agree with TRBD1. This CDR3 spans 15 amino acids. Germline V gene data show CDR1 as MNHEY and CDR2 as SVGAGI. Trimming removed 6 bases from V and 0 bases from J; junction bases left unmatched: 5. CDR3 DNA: TGTGCCAGCAGCGAGACAGGGACTAGCAATCAGCCCCAGCATTTT. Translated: CASSETGTSNQPQHF.

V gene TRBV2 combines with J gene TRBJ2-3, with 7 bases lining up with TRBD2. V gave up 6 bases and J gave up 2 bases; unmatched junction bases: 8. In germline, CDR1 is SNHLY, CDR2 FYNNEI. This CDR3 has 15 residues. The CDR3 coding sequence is TGTGCCAGCAGGGGAGGGGTCAGTTACACAGATACGCAGTATTTT. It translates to CASRGGVSYTDTQYF.

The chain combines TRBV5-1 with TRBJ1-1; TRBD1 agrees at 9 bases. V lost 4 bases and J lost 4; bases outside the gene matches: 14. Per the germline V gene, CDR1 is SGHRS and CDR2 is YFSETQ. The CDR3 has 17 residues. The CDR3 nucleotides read TGCGCCAGCAGCCCAGCCCTCCGGGACAGGGTACCCACTGAAGCTTTCTTT. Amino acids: CASSPALRDRVPTEAFF.

This chain's CDR3 is CASSLGAGNTIYF. The CDR3 DNA reads TGTGCCAGCAGCTTAGGAGCTGGAAACACCATATATTTT. This chain joins TRBV7-9 and TRBJ1-3; D unclear. This CDR3 spans 13 amino acids. Germline V gives CDR1 SEHNR, CDR2 FQNEAQ (reference sequence). V lost 1 base to trimming and J lost 2 bases, with 3 bases between them. The entire variable domain, with the rest obtained from reference TRBV7-9 and TRBJ1-3, is as follows: DTGVSQNPRHKITKRGQNVTFRCDPISEHNRLYWYRQTLGQGPEFLTYFQNEAQLEKSRLLSDRFSAERPKGSFSTLEIQRTEQGDSAMYLCASSLGAGNTIYFGEGSWLTVV.

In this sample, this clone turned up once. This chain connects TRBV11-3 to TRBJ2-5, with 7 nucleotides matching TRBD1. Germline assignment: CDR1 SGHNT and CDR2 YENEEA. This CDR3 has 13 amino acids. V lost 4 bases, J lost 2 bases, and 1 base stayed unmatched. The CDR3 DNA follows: TGTGCCAGCAGCTCCAGGGGGCAAGAGACCCAGTACTTC. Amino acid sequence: CASSSRGQETQYF.

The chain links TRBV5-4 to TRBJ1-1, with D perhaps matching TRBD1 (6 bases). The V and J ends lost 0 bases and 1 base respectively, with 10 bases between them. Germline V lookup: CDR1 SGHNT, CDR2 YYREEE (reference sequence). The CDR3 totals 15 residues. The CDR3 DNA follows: TGTGCCAGCAGCTTGGTGGGGGCAAGGAACACTGAAGCTTTCTTT. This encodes CASSLVGARNTEAFF.